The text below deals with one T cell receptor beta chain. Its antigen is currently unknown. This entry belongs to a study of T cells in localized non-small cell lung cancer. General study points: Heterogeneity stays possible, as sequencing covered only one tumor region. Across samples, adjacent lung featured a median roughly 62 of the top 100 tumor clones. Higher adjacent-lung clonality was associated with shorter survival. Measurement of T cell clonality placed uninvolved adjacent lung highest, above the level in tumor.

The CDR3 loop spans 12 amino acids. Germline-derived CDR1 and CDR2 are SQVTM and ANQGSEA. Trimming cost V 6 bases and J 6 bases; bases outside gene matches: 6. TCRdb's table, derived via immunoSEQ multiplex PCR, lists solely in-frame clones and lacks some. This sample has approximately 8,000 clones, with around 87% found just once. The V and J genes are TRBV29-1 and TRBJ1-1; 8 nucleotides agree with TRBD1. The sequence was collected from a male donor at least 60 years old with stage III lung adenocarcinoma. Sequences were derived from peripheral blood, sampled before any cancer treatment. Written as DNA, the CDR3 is TGCAGCGTAGACAGGGGTTGGGCTGAAGCTTTCTTT. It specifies CSVDRGWAEAFF.